This T cell receptor (beta chain) originates from a study of blood T cell repertoires in COVID-19 (dated by TCRdb to between 2020 and 2021). General notes on the study: Collaborator samples came from the United States, Italy and Spain and covered acute and convalescent phases of COVID-19. The prospective study material was composed of cDNA or gDNA derived from T cells, B-cell-depleted T cells, or PBMCs. Deeply sampled blood TCRbeta repertoires from subjects exposed to, actively infected with, or recovered from COVID-19 were included in the dataset. The repertoires were released in a freely available public database meant as a resource for research on the immune response to SARS-CoV-2. Samples were obtained from the ongoing ImmuneRACE study (first 160 participants) and from 1,254 subjects provided by 6 global collaborators. Nearly every sample came with metadata listing a de-identified subject ID, COVID-19 status, age in years and sex. Where HLA class I and class II types were available, the types were taken from metadata supplied by the sample provider, not from assay-based typing.

The CDR3 sequence holds 13 residues, the cysteine and phenylalanine included. Kept here is only the CDR3 DNA, which spans 39 bases and is read in frame from base 1. Looking up the germline V gene yields CDR1 SGDLS and CDR2 YYNGEE. Note on this clone: Its antigen is not yet known. At one end the junction does not follow the germline gene, possibly because of a read error.

Participants in the prospective study were enrolled through a virtual design, were aged roughly 18 to 90 years, and lived in approximately 25 United States geographic areas. In the prospective study, cohorts were assigned on the basis of participant-reported clinical history obtained from a screening survey and a study questionnaire. For ImmuneRACE Cohort 3, a participant was defined as recovered based on two consecutive negative NP/OP PCR tests, clearance by a healthcare professional, or resolution of symptoms. Each participant in the prospective study had whole blood, serum and a nasopharyngeal or oropharyngeal swab collected by mobile phlebotomists. Additional blood draws and questionnaires over an approximately two-month period could optionally be provided by prospective study participants. Before DNA extraction, blood samples from the prospective study were shipped at room temperature or frozen.

The immunoSEQ Assay, a bias-controlled multiplex PCR, was used to amplify TCRbeta CDR3 regions from genomic DNA. Regarding the original processing steps: Nucleated cell counts per sample were estimated from amplification of reference gene primers within the assay. Sequence reads were collapsed and filtered to measure the absolute abundance of every unique TCRbeta CDR3 rearrangement. Productive Simpson clonality was computed per sample as the square root of Simpson's diversity index over productive rearrangements. TCRdb mirrors the immuneACCESS table, restricted to in-frame sequences. Some clones are absent from its copies; in checked studies, under half trace to an unresolved V gene, and the reason for the others is unknown. V, J and clone size were drawn from that table, and D and trimming were deduced from the DNA. The sample table lists 200,000 or so clones, around 89% of them with a count of one. The ten largest account for around 8.9% of the sample.

Study-wide conclusions, independent of this receptor: The quantity of clinical and demographic metadata differed by source and by participant and was supplied without curation.

The sample taken for sequencing was PBMCs or T cells enriched from blood (not recorded which). The rearranged chain carries TRBV9 and TRBJ1-3; 9 central nucleotides agree with TRBD1. This receptor was obtained from a woman aged 18-30 years who had recovered from COVID-19. The CDR3 sequence is CASSGPGQGILDF. The sequenced DNA is TGTGCCAGCAGCGGGCCGGGACAGGGTATTTTAGATTTT.